This paragraph covers one TCR beta chain sequence. The germline gives CDR1 MNHEY, CDR2 SVGEGT. Trimming removed 2 bases at V and 6 bases at J, with 13 bases between. The CDR3 consists of 14 residues. In the original workflow: It was from reference gene primer amplification that nucleated cell counts were estimated. Method: immunoSEQ multiplex PCR; TCRdb's copy keeps in-frame clones and lacks some. Clone size and the V and J calls come from that table; the DNA yielded D and trimming. The data show 95,000 to 110,000 clones, roughly 83% seen once. The data stem from a study of blood T cell repertoires in COVID-19. Overall study context: The study drew acute and convalescent COVID-19 samples from the United States, Italy and Spain. T cells, B-cell-depleted T cells, or PBMCs provided the cDNA or gDNA that served as material.

This TCR was recovered from a woman older than 75 with active or convalescent COVID-19. The material sequenced was peripheral blood. This chain connects TRBV6-2 or TRBV6-3 to TRBJ1-1, with D maybe TRBD1 (5 bases). DNA of the CDR3: TGTGCCAGCAGTTACGAATGGGGAGGGGCTGAAGCTTTCTTT. Protein: CASSYEWGGAEAFF.